This T cell receptor beta chain comes out of a study of regulatory T cells in long-lasting Graves disease. Study outcomes and limitations: More public clonotypes were shared by persistent patients (approximately 3,000) than by new patients (approximately 990).

Ten or more counts support this clonotype. Its antigen is unknown. The TCR beta library used iRepertoire HTBI primers with Arm-PCR amplification of CDR3. MiXCR was run by TCRdb on the multiplex PCR reads, yielding one entry per CDR3 protein. The table has 250,000 or so distinct CDR3 sequences, 20% to 25% seen once. Stated time point: newly diagnosed GD, antithyroid drugs for less than 3 months. From PBMCs, RNA was extracted and then used to make the TCR library. Sequences were derived from peripheral blood mononuclear cells (PBMCs), sampled at new diagnosis, from a patient treated with antithyroid drugs. The receptor's source is a female donor with Graves disease.

The CDR3 protein is CASSFFLGYNEQFF. The DNA for the CDR3 is TGTGCCAGCAGCTTTTTCCTGGGCTACAATGAGCAGTTCTTC. The chain couples TRBV5-6 to TRBJ2-1; D gene unclear. With 2 bases removed from V and 3 bases from J, the gap between germline ends came to 9 bases. Germline values: CDR1 SGHDT, CDR2 YYEEEE. The CDR3 is made up of 14 amino acids.